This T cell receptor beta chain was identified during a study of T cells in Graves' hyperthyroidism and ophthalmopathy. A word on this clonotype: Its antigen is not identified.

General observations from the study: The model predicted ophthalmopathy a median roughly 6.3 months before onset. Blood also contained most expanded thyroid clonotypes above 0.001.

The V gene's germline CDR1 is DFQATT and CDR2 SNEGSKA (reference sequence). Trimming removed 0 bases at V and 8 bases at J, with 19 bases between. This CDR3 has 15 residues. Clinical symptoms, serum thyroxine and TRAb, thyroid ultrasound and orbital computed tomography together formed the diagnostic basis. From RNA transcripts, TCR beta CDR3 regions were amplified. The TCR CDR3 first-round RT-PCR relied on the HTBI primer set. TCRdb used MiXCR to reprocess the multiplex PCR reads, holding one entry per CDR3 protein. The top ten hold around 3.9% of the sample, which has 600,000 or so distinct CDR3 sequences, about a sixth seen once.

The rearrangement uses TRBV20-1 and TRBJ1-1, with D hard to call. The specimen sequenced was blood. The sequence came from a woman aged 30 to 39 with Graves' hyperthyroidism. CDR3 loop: CSARDPKGGDGEAFF. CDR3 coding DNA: TGCAGTGCTAGAGATCCCAAGGGTGGAGACGGGGAAGCTTTCTTT.